This T cell receptor (beta chain) was sequenced for a study of Graves' ophthalmopathy and Graves' hyperthyroidism. In the study overall: Hyperthyroidism counted as stable given no ophthalmopathy within 18 months of follow-up. General observations from the study: The model predicted ophthalmopathy progression with 65% to 71% sensitivity and around 72% specificity.

Amplification of TCR beta CDR3 regions used RNA transcripts. HTBI-primed first-round RT-PCR preceded second-round multiplex PCR. TCRdb reanalysed the multiplex PCR reads using MiXCR and keeps one entry per CDR3 protein. The sample holds about 1.1 million distinct CDR3 sequences; approximately 35% are singletons and the top ten take 8.5% to 14%. This CDR3 region has 16 residues. Germline values: CDR1 KGHDR, CDR2 SFDVKD. Trimming cost V 0 bases and J 3 bases; bases outside gene matches: 4. Notes on this clonotype: Its antigen is not identified.

Hyperthyroidism patients were newly diagnosed, ill under 2 months, and aged 18 to 65 years. Sequencing used peripheral blood or thyroid tissue (not recorded which). The sequence was obtained from an adult man with Graves' hyperthyroidism. The V and J genes are TRBV24-1 and TRBJ1-5; TRBD1 matches at 7 bases. CDR3 in amino acids: CATSDLGRGINQPQHF. The CDR3 DNA reads as TGTGCCACCAGTGATTTGGGCAGGGGGATCAATCAGCCCCAGCATTTT.